The T cell receptor beta chain described here comes from a study of blood T cells in healthy people across ages. Turning to this clonotype: Its matching antigen is unknown. An end of the junction differs from the germline gene, which may be a read error.

Findings and caveats of the study: Higher diversity, along with more naive CD4+ cells, distinguished long-lived donors from aged donors.

A J-beta primer mix and a sample-barcoded 5' primer were used in a second PCR of about 7 to 12 cycles. TCRdb called the 5' RACE reads again in MiXCR, with one record for every CDR3 protein. Of roughly 800,000 distinct CDR3 sequences listed, roughly 60% are singletons. Per the germline V gene, CDR1 is ENHRY and CDR2 is SYGVKD. The CDR3 is made up of 15 amino acids. Sample: blood. This sequence originates from a young man in good health. The genes are TRBV10-3 and TRBJ2-6; D possibly corresponds to TRBD2 (5 bases). The CDR3 spells CAIGEGESGANVLTF. The CDR3 nucleotides read TGTGCCATCGGTGAGGGAGAATCTGGGGCCAACGTCCTGACTTTC.